This T cell receptor (beta chain) emerged from a study of blood T cell repertoires in COVID-19. Study context: COVID-19 samples, acute and convalescent, were from the United States, Italy and Spain.

Trimming cost V 2 bases and J 1 base, with 12 bases left between them. This CDR3 region has 15 residues. The V gene's germline CDR1 is SGHTS and CDR2 YDEGEE. Per the original data handling: Researchers report that nucleated cell counts were estimated from reference gene primer amplification. Using immunoSEQ multiplex PCR, the repertoire was profiled, and TCRdb retains in-frame clones only, with some absent. V, J and clone size are taken as reported in that table, and D and trimming were inferred from the DNA itself. The data hold about 120,000 clones, with 85% to 90% observed a single time. This sequence was found in a human donor with acute or convalescent COVID-19. The donor label of this sample is uncertain. The chain employs TRBV5-8 and TRBJ1-1; possibly TRBD1 for D (5 bases). The sequenced material came from peripheral blood. The CDR3 sequence: CASSFLRGRNTEAFF. DNA for the CDR3: TGTGCCAGCAGCTTCCTCCGGGGGAGGAACACTGAAGCTTTCTTT. Combining the CDR3 with reference TRBV5-8 and TRBJ1-1 gives the whole variable domain EAGVTQSPTHLIKTRGQQATLRCSPISGHTSVYWYQQALGLGLQFLLWYDEGEERNRGNFPPRFSGRQFPNYSSELNVNALELEDSALYLCASSFLRGRNTEAFFGQGTRLTVV.